This TCR beta chain was retrieved from a study of blood T cell repertoires in COVID-19. The table came from immunoSEQ multiplex PCR; TCRdb's copy has only in-frame clones and leaves some out. The table has around 94,000 clones, 75% to 95% seen once. This CDR3 is 14 amino acids long. Between the trimmed V and J ends, which lost 0 bases and 7 bases, there was a span of 13 bases. Germline V gene data show CDR1 as SGHRS and CDR2 as YFSETQ. This clone was picked up a small number of times. V is TRBV5-1 and J is TRBJ1-1, with D uncertain. The sample comprised peripheral blood. This clonotype originated in a young man with acute or convalescent COVID-19. CDR3: CASSLGLGYGEAFF. The CDR3 DNA reads TGCGCCAGCAGCTTGGGACTCGGGTATGGTGAAGCTTTCTTT.